This is a list of T cell receptor beta chains from one sample in a study of early T cells in non-severe SARS-CoV-2 infection. Using its own MiXCR run on the 5' RACE reads, TCRdb lists one record per CDR3 protein. The data hold approximately 35,000 distinct CDR3 sequences, with 7% to 7.5% observed a single time. The sample consisted of whole blood, taken at baseline. The receptors derive from an adult who was a healthcare worker with PCR-confirmed SARS-CoV-2 infection or an uninfected control (not recorded which). Both conserved end residues are part of each CDR3. A D gene is named only where the DNA matches it firmly. Part of the rows lack a size; the others show once, few, many or a class for expanded clones.

TGCAGTGCTAATAGATTCAATGAGCAGTTCTTC	CSANRFNEQFF	-	TRBV20-1	TRBJ2-1	many
TGTGCCAGCACTGGCCAGAACTATGGCTACACCTTC	CASTGQNYGYTF	-	TRBV12-3/TRBV12-4	TRBJ1-2	many
TGTGCCAGCAGCTCCACCCGAACCGGGGGGCGAGGTTCACCCCTCCACTTT	CASSSTRTGGRGSPLHF	-	TRBV7-2	TRBJ1-6	many
TGTGCCAGCAGCTCCGATAGCGGGACTAGCACAGATACGCAGTATTTT	CASSSDSGTSTDTQYF	TRBD2	TRBV7-3	TRBJ2-3	-
TGTGCCAGCAGCCGGGACAGAGCCAATGAGCAGTCCTTC	CASSRDRANEQSF	TRBD1	TRBV4-2	TRBJ2-1	-
TGCAGTGCTAGAGATAGCCCAGCCGTCAGCACAGATACGCAGTATTTT	CSARDSPAVSTDTQYF	-	TRBV20-1	TRBJ2-3	many
TGTGCCAGCAGTAAGACAGGGAGTAGCACTGAAGCTTTCTTT	CASSKTGSSTEAFF	TRBD1	TRBV6-6	TRBJ1-1	-
TGTGCCAACCAGGAGAGGGGAGCTGGGGCCAACGTCCTGACTTTC	CANQERGAGANVLTF	-	TRBV7-2	TRBJ2-6	many
TGCAGCGTGGGGACAGGGGTCTTTGAAGCTTTCTTT	CSVGTGVFEAFF	TRBD1	TRBV29-1	TRBJ1-1	many
TGTGCCAGCAGTTTAGTCGGGAGTCACGAGCAGTACTTC	CASSLVGSHEQYF	-	TRBV12-3/TRBV12-4	TRBJ2-7	-
TGTGCCATCAGTGCCACTAGCGGGAGTGCTACGAATGAGCAGTTCTTC	CAISATSGSATNEQFF	TRBD2	TRBV10-3	TRBJ2-1	many
TGTGCCAGCAGCCCGGGACAGGGGACTGAGCAGTTCTTC	CASSPGQGTEQFF	TRBD1	TRBV28	TRBJ2-1	few
TGCGCCAGCAGCCAAGATATCCGGGAATACAATGAGCAGTTCTTC	CASSQDIREYNEQFF	-	TRBV4-3	TRBJ2-1	many
TGTGCCAGCAGGGGGGAGCGGGAGCGGTACGAGCAGTACTTC	CASRGERERYEQYF	TRBD2	TRBV7-9	TRBJ2-7	many
TGTGCCAGCACCCGACAGGGAAATTCACCCCTCCACTTT	CASTRQGNSPLHF	TRBD1	TRBV7-9	TRBJ1-6	-
TGTGCCAGCAGACCTTTCGTCGGGACATCGACTTCCTACGAGCAGTACTTC	CASRPFVGTSTSYEQYF	-	TRBV27	TRBJ2-7	few
TGTGCCAGCAGTTACTCGAGGGTTCAGGGGGGAGCGGGATACCAAGAGACCCAGTACTTC	CASSYSRVQGGAGYQETQYF	-	TRBV6-6	TRBJ2-5	few
TGCGCCAGCAGCCAAGATGCACTAGCGGGATACAATGAGCAGTTCTTC	CASSQDALAGYNEQFF	TRBD2	TRBV4-3	TRBJ2-1	many
TGTGCCAGCAGTTTCCGGACAGGGAACACCGGGGAGCTGTTTTTT	CASSFRTGNTGELFF	TRBD1	TRBV12-3/TRBV12-4	TRBJ2-2	-
TGTGCCATACGGGACAGGGGTGGCTACACCTTC	CAIRDRGGYTF	TRBD1	TRBV28	TRBJ1-2	-
TGTGCCAGCAGCAAAGGTGGCTGCAATTCACCCCTCCACTTT	CASSKGGCNSPLHF	-	TRBV21-1	TRBJ1-6	many
TGTGCCAGCAGCGTCGGGTTGGCTAGCGGAGCCCAATACAATGAGCAGTTCTTC	CASSVGLASGAQYNEQFF	TRBD2	TRBV7-2	TRBJ2-1	many
TGTGCCAGCAGGGGACTAGCGGGAGATGAGCAGTTCTTC	CASRGLAGDEQFF	TRBD2	TRBV2	TRBJ2-1	-
TGTGCCAGCAGTCCTTCGACGGAGATCTCCTATAATTCACCCCTCCACTTT	CASSPSTEISYNSPLHF	-	TRBV27	TRBJ1-6	-
TGTGCCAGCAGTTACATATCGGAATTGGCTGAAGCTTTCTTT	CASSYISELAEAFF	-	TRBV6-6	TRBJ1-1	many
TGTGCCAGCAGTCCCCTCCCAGGAGTGACCCAGTACTTC	CASSPLPGVTQYF	-	TRBV27	TRBJ2-5	many
TGCAGTGCTTCAACAGGAGATCAGCCCCAGCATTTT	CSASTGDQPQHF	-	TRBV20-1	TRBJ1-5	many
TGTGCCAGCAGCCAAGATCTGGGCAGTGAGCAGTTCTTC	CASSQDLGSEQFF	-	TRBV3-1	TRBJ2-1	few
TGTGCCAGCAGTCCAGACCAGCGCGGTACGCAGTATTTT	CASSPDQRGTQYF	-	TRBV6-2/TRBV6-3	TRBJ2-3	many
TGTGCCAGCAGTTCCGGGACAGGGGGCTATCAGCCCCAGCATTTT	CASSSGTGGYQPQHF	TRBD1	TRBV6-2/TRBV6-3	TRBJ1-5	-
TGTGCCAGCAGCGTGGACAGGGAAGAGACCCAGTACTTC	CASSVDREETQYF	TRBD1	TRBV11-2	TRBJ2-5	many
TGTGCCAGCAGTTCACGGGACAGGGGTTACAATGAGCAGTTCTTC	CASSSRDRGYNEQFF	TRBD1	TRBV12-3/TRBV12-4	TRBJ2-1	many
TGCGCCAGCAGTCTAACTAGCGGGAGAGGTGATGAGCAGTTCTTC	CASSLTSGRGDEQFF	TRBD2	TRBV4-3	TRBJ2-1	hyperexpanded
TGTGCCAGCAGCCCGGGGGACGGCATTGGGGTGGATACGCAGTATTTT	CASSPGDGIGVDTQYF	-	TRBV7-9	TRBJ2-3	many
TGTGCCAGCAGTGAAGAAGGGGGCAATCAGCCCCAGCATTTT	CASSEEGGNQPQHF	-	TRBV25-1	TRBJ1-5	many
TGTGCCAGCAGCTTAGGGGACCGCCAGCAAAGCTACACCTTC	CASSLGDRQQSYTF	-	TRBV7-2	TRBJ1-2	few
TGTGCCAGCAGCGTACGAGCGGGAGCCACCGGGGAGCTGTTTTTT	CASSVRAGATGELFF	TRBD2	TRBV9	TRBJ2-2	medium-sized
TGTGCCAGCAGTAGGGGCGGCGGAAGCTACAATGAGCAGTTCTTC	CASSRGGGSYNEQFF	-	TRBV7-2	TRBJ2-1	few
TGTGCCAGCAGTTCGGACCGAACACCCTACGAGCAGTACTTC	CASSSDRTPYEQYF	-	TRBV12-3/TRBV12-4	TRBJ2-7	many
TGTGCCAGCACAGGGTCTACGTACGAGCAGTACTTC	CASTGSTYEQYF	-	TRBV12-3/TRBV12-4	TRBJ2-7	many
TGTGCCAGCAGCGGCGGCCCGAGCTCCTACAATGAGCAGTTCTTC	CASSGGPSSYNEQFF	-	TRBV9	TRBJ2-1	many
TGTGCCAGCAGTTCCGGGACAGGGAGCGGGGATGAGCAGTTCTTC	CASSSGTGSGDEQFF	TRBD1	TRBV27	TRBJ2-1	many